Each of the 22 T cell receptor beta chains below was sequenced from the same sample in a study of shared clonotypes between healthy human individuals. Here immunoSEQ multiplex PCR was the method, and the copy in TCRdb shows in-frame clones only, minus some. Of some 510,000 clones listed, roughly 78% were seen once; the top ten hold about an eighth. Sequenced input: PBMCs. The receptors were gathered from a woman in her 40s in good health. Some clones in this sample may be carry-over from other donors' samples.

A few counts support this clone. V and J are TRBV6-4 and TRBJ1-5, with a tentative D call TRBD1 (5 bases). Trimming took 3 bases from V and 3 from J, leaving 6 bases between them. CDR3 length: 13 residues. Germline V gene lookup returns CDR1 MRHNA and CDR2 SNTAGT. The CDR3 coding sequence is TGTGCCAGCAGTGAACAGGTCAATCAGCCCCAGCATTTT. Encoded protein: CASSEQVNQPQHF.

Note on this clone: Other DNA sequences in this sample translate to the same CDR3. The chain recombines TRBV27 with TRBJ1-1; D ambiguous. V was clipped by 6 bases and J by 4 bases, with 12 bases between them. Looked up from germline, CDR1 is MNHEY and CDR2 is SMNVEV (reference sequence). The CDR3 extends over 13 amino acids. The DNA for the CDR3 is TGTGCCAGCAGCCTCACCGGAAGCACTGAAGCTTTCTTT. Translation: CASSLTGSTEAFF.

J is TRBJ1-6 and V is TRBV4-1, with D tentatively TRBD1 (6 bases). With 0 bases removed from V and 6 bases from J, the gap between germline ends came to 6 bases. CDR1 and CDR2 (germline): MGHRA, YSYEKL. CDR3 length: 14 amino acids. The CDR3 region is CASSQDRGNSPLHF. The DNA for the CDR3 is TGCGCCAGCAGCCAAGACAGGGGTAATTCACCCCTCCACTTT.

V usage is TRBV19 and J usage is TRBJ2-5; tentative D call: TRBD2 (5 bases). Trimming took 5 bases from V and 3 from J, leaving 13 bases between them. CDR1 is LNHDA, CDR2 SQIVND, per germline (reference sequence). This CDR3 comprises 14 residues. CDR3 protein: CASSPPGLKETQYF. The CDR3 nucleotides read TGTGCCAGTAGTCCCCCGGGATTGAAAGAGACCCAGTACTTC.

The chain is built from TRBV18 and TRBJ2-1; no definite D call. The ends were cut back, 1 base at V and 6 bases at J, with 4 bases in the middle. Germline loops: CDR1 KGHSH, CDR2 LQKENI. The CDR3 extends over 12 amino acids. The CDR3 sequence: CASSPQVNEQFF. The CDR3 nucleotides are TGTGCCAGCTCACCACAGGTCAATGAGCAGTTCTTC. The entire variable domain, with the rest obtained from reference TRBV18 and TRBJ2-1, is as follows: NAGVMQNPRHLVRRRGQEARLRCSPMKGHSHVYWYRQLPEEGLKFMVYLQKENIIDESGMPKERFSAEFPKEGPSILRIQQVVRGDSAAYFCASSPQVNEQFFGPGTRLTVL.

The chain couples TRBV28 to TRBJ2-1, with 12 bases identical to TRBD2. Trimming took 4 bases from V and 7 from J; bases not matched to a gene: 8. The CDR3 has 16 residues. Germline V gene data show CDR1 as MDHEN and CDR2 as SYDVKM. For the CDR3, the DNA is TGTGCCAGCAGTTCCCCTAGCGGGAGGGGGTCGAATGAGCAGTTCTTC. Translation: CASSSPSGRGSNEQFF.

The chain has TRBV4-1 and TRBJ2-1; TRBD1 aligns across 10 bases. The trim removed 5 bases at V and 8 bases at J, leaving 12 bases unmatched. CDR1 and CDR2 (germline): MGHRA, YSYEKL. The CDR3 has 16 residues. The CDR3 sequence: CASSNPTGGRRDEQFF. The CDR3 DNA is TGCGCCAGCAGCAACCCGACAGGGGGCAGGAGGGATGAGCAGTTCTTC.

J is TRBJ1-1 and V is TRBV28; D is undetermined. V lost 2 bases and J 3 bases, leaving 13 bases between the germline ends. The CDR3 totals 15 residues. Germline CDR1 and CDR2: MDHEN and SYDVKM. The CDR3 loop reads CASSLISGLYTEAFF. For the CDR3, the DNA is TGTGCCAGCAGTTTAATTTCCGGCCTCTACACTGAAGCTTTCTTT. Drawing the rest from reference TRBV28 and TRBJ1-1, the complete variable domain is DVKVTQSSRYLVKRTGEKVFLECVQDMDHENMFWYRQDPGLGLRLIYFSYDVKMKEKGDIPEGYSVSREKKERFSLILESASTNQTSMYLCASSLISGLYTEAFFGQGTRLTVV.

The chain joins TRBV5-6 to TRBJ1-5; D gene unclear. The length of the CDR3 is 15 residues. Germline CDR1 is SGHDT and CDR2 is YYEEEE. Between the trimmed V and J ends, which lost 1 base and 2 bases, there was a span of 10 bases. The CDR3 spells CASSLFGGRNQPQHF. The CDR3 nucleotides read TGTGCCAGCAGCTTGTTCGGCGGTCGCAATCAGCCCCAGCATTTT.

V and J are TRBV28 and TRBJ2-1; TRBD1 or TRBD2 may be the D gene (6 bases each). CDR1 and CDR2 from the germline V gene are MDHEN and SYDVKM. The V end lost 3 bases, the J end lost 8 bases, and 29 bases lay between the germline ends. The CDR3 is 19 residues long. CDR3 sequence: CASSFGGSLFGTSRYEQFF. The CDR3 DNA follows: TGTGCCAGCAGTTTCGGGGGCTCCCTTTTTGGGACTTCTCGGTATGAGCAGTTCTTC.

The chain employs TRBV7-9 and TRBJ1-3, with D unresolved. Per germline, CDR1 SEHNR and CDR2 FQNEAQ (reference sequence). The CDR3 totals 16 residues. Trimming removed 0 bases at V and 0 bases at J, with 9 bases between. The CDR3 reads CASSLALDSSGNTIYF. The CDR3 DNA is TGTGCCAGCAGCTTAGCCTTAGATAGCTCTGGAAACACCATATATTTT.

This chain joins TRBV10-3 and TRBJ2-7; 8 bases align to TRBD1. V shed 5 bases, J shed 8 bases, and the junction held 8 bases outside the gene matches. This CDR3 contains 13 residues. CDR1 and CDR2 from the germline V gene are ENHRY and SYGVKD. The CDR3 DNA reads as TGTGCCATCAGTCCGGGACAGGTGAATAAGCAGTACTTC. Amino acids: CAISPGQVNKQYF.

In its sample, this clone was seen a few times. The chain uses TRBV5-1 and TRBJ1-6, with 7 nucleotides matching TRBD1. CDR1 is SGHRS, CDR2 YFSETQ, per germline. V shed 4 bases, J shed 12 bases, and the junction held 4 bases outside the gene matches. The CDR3 is 12 residues long. CDR3 in amino acids: CASSRRDRPLHF. The CDR3 DNA is TGCGCCAGCAGCCGCCGGGACAGACCCCTCCACTTT.

V is TRBV18 and J is TRBJ2-1, with D unresolved. The CDR3 contains 13 residues. Germline V gives CDR1 KGHSH, CDR2 LQKENI. V lost 3 bases, J lost 15 bases, and 18 bases lay in between. CDR3 sequence (DNA): TGTGCCAGCTCACCGCTCGAAACTCAGCGTGCGTTCTTC. Its protein product is CASSPLETQRAFF.

The chain uses TRBV5-5 and TRBJ2-5; TRBD1 is a possible D gene (6 bases). Per the germline V gene, CDR1 is SGHKS and CDR2 is YYEKEE (reference sequence). With 2 bases removed from V and 5 bases from J, the gap between germline ends came to 10 bases. CDR3 length: 13 amino acids. The CDR3, as DNA: TGTGCCAGCAGCTTACAGGGCTGGGAGACCCAGTACTTC. Its protein product is CASSLQGWETQYF.

V is TRBV6-6 and J is TRBJ2-1; the D call may be TRBD1 or TRBD2 (5 bases each). Trimming shortened V by 8 bases and J by 1 base, and 9 bases separated the two germline ends. Germline V gene lookup returns CDR1 MNHNY and CDR2 SVGAGI (reference sequence). CDR3 length: 13 amino acids. CDR3 sequence (DNA): TGTGCCAGCCGGGACCGATCCTACAATGAGCAGTTCTTC. Protein: CASRDRSYNEQFF.

This clone was observed a handful of times. CDR3 sequence: CASSVGGADYGYTF. The CDR3 DNA reads as TGTGCCAGCAGTGTAGGGGGCGCGGACTATGGCTACACCTTC. The chain joins TRBV6-5 to TRBJ1-2, with 7 bases aligning to TRBD1. CDR3 length equals 14 residues. Germline values: CDR1 MNHEY, CDR2 SVGAGI. J was trimmed by 3 bases and V by 5 bases; bases with no gene match: 6.

This clone was counted once. This chain links TRBV28 with TRBJ1-3, with D uncertain. There are 13 residues in the CDR3. Germline V gene sequence: CDR1 MDHEN, CDR2 SYDVKM. The ends were cut back, 6 bases at V and 0 bases at J, with 6 bases in the middle. The CDR3: CASSILSGNTIYF. CDR3 in DNA: TGTGCCAGCAGCATACTCTCTGGAAACACCATATATTTT.

The V call is TRBV30, the J call TRBJ1-6, with D possibly matching TRBD1 (6 bases). The CDR3 runs 14 residues. Germline assignment: CDR1 GTSNPN and CDR2 SVGIG (reference sequence). Deletions cut 3 bases from V and 5 bases from J, with 11 bases between. In DNA form, the CDR3 reads TGTGCCTGGAGCGCCGGGGGCAATAATTCACCCCTCCACTTT. Protein sequence: CAWSAGGNNSPLHF.

This clone was picked up one time. The J gene is TRBJ2-7, the V gene TRBV7-2; TRBD2 is a possible D gene (6 bases). Trimming pared 3 bases from V and 6 bases from J, leaving 15 bases between. This CDR3 spans 14 amino acids. Germline V CDR1 and CDR2: SGHTA, FQGNSA. CDR3 protein: CASSFGQGGFEQYF. The CDR3 DNA reads as TGTGCCAGCAGCTTCGGGCAGGGAGGTTTCGAGCAGTACTTC.

CDR3 sequence reads: CASSYGTSGSYEQYF. CDR3 DNA: TGCGCCAGCAGCTACGGGACTAGCGGTTCCTACGAGCAGTACTTC. The V gene is TRBV4-1, the J gene TRBJ2-7; 11 positions agree with TRBD2. V lost 5 bases to trimming and J lost 1 base; unmatched junction nucleotides: 4. Per the germline V gene, CDR1 is MGHRA and CDR2 is YSYEKL. This CDR3 spans 15 amino acids.

This chain uses TRBV11-2 with TRBJ2-7, with 11 bases that match TRBD2. V shed 4 bases, J shed 6 bases, and the junction held 8 bases outside the gene matches. Germline V gene sequence: CDR1 SGHAT, CDR2 FQNNGV. This CDR3 contains 15 residues. CDR3: CASSSPTSGNSEQYF. CDR3 DNA sequence: TGTGCCAGCAGCTCTCCGACTAGCGGGAACAGCGAGCAGTACTTC.